This TCR beta chain derives from a study of T-cell memory formation after mild COVID-19. This clonotype was detected a few times. The antigen remains undetermined. General study points: Some clones that responded were present in memory (sampled pre-infection), which suggests cross-reactive memory joined. Mainly CM and EM harbored the contracting CD4+ clones; mainly EMRA harbored the CD8+ ones.

From germline, CDR1 is MNHEY and CDR2 SMNVEV (reference sequence). V dropped 6 bases and J dropped 7; count of bases not matched to a gene: 8. This CDR3 is 14 amino acids long. One entry per CDR3 protein, called by TCRdb with MiXCR from the 5' RACE reads. This table has under 400,000 distinct CDR3 sequences, 25% to 30% appearing once. The origin of this receptor is an adult woman who had mild COVID-19 (a few samples of this study predate the infection). Cell type and time point are not known. This sequence joins TRBV27 and TRBJ2-4, with 8 bases matching TRBD1. Sequencing was done on a sample of PBMCs or a T cell subset sorted from them (not recorded which). The CDR3 reads CASRPPGGGNIQYF. The CDR3 DNA follows: TGTGCCAGCAGACCACCAGGGGGCGGGAACATTCAGTACTTC.